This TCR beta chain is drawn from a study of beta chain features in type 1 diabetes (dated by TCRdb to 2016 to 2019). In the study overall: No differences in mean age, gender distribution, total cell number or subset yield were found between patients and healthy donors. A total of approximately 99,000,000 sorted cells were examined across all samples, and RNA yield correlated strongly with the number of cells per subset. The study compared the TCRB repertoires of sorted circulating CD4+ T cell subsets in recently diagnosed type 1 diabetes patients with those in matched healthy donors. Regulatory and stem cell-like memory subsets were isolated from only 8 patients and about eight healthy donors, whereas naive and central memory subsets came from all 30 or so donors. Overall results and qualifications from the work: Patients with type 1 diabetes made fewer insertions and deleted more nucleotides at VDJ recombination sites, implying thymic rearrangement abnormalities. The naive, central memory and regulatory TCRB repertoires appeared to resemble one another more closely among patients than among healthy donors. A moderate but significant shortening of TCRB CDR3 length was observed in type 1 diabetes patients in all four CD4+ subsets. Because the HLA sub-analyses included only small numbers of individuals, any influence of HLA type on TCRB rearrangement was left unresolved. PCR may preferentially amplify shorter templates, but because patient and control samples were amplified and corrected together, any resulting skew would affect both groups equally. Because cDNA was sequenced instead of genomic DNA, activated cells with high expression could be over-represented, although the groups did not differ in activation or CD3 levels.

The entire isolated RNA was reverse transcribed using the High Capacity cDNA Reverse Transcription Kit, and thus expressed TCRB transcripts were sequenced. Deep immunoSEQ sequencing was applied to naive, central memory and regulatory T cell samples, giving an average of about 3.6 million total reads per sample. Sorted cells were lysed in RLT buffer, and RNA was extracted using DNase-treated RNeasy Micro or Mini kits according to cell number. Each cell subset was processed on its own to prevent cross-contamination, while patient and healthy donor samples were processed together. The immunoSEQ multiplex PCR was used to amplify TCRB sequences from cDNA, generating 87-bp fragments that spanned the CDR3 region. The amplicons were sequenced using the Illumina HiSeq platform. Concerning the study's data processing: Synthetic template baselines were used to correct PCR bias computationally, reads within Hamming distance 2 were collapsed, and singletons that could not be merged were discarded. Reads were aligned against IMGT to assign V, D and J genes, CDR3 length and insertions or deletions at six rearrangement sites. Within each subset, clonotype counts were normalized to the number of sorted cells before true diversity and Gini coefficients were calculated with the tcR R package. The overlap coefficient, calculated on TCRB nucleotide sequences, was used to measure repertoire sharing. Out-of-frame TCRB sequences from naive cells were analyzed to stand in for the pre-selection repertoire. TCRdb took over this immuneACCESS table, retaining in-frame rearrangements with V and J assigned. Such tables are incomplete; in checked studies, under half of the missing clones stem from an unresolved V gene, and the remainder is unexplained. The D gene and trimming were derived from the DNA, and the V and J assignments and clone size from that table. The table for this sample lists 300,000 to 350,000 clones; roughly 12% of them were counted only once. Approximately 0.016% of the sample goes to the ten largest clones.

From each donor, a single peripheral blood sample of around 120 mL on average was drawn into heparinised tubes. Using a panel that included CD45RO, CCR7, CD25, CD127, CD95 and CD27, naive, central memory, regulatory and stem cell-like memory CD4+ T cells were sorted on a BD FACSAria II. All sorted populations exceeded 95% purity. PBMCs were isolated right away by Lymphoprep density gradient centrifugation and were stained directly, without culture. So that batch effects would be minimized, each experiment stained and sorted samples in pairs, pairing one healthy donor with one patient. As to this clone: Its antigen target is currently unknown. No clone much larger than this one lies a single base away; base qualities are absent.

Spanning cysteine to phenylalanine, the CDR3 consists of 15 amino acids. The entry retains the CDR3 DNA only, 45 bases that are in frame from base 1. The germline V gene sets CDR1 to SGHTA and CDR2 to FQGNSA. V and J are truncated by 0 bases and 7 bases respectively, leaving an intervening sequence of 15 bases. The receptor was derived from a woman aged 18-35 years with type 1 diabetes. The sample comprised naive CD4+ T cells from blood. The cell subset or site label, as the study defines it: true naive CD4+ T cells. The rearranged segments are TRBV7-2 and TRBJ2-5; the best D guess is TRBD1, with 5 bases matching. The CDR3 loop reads CASSLASGHIGTQYF. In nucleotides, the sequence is TGTGCCAGCAGCTTAGCGAGTGGACACATTGGGACCCAGTACTTC.